A single sample gave rise to the 24 T cell receptor beta chains below, sequenced in a study of liver allograft versus peripheral blood T cells. Study as a whole: What was compared were the T cell receptor repertoires in transplanted livers and those in the peripheral blood of recipients.

TCRdb analysed the reads with MiXCR anew, one entry per CDR3 protein. The data contain around 10,000 distinct CDR3 sequences, about 18% of them singletons. These receptor sequences come from a human patient who had a liver transplant. A share of the T cells may be of graft donor origin.

Turning to this clonotype: A much larger clone differs from this one at a single base, so this may be a read error. The CDR3 spells CASSPRSEDINDKLFF. The CDR3 coding sequence is TGTGCCAGCAGTCCCCGTTCGGAGGACATTAATGATAAACTGTTTTTT. J is TRBJ1-4 and V is TRBV27; D is possibly TRBD1 (5 bases). Germline-derived CDR1 and CDR2 are MNHEY and SMNVEV (reference sequence). This CDR3 spans 16 amino acids. The full variable domain, rest sourced from reference TRBV27 and TRBJ1-4, is EAQVTQNPRYLITVTGKKLTVTCSQNMNHEYMSWYRQDPGLGLRQIYYSMNVEVTDKGDVPEGYKVSRKEKRNFPLILESPSPNQTSLYFCASSPRSEDINDKLFFGSGTQLSVL.

The rearrangement links TRBV5-1 to TRBJ2-6; D is unresolved. The V end was cut by 5 bases, the J end by 0 bases, with 6 bases between. The CDR3 extends over 14 amino acids. Germline lookup yields CDR1 SGHRS and CDR2 YFSETQ. The CDR3 region is CASSGNSGANVLTF. The CDR3 nucleotides are TGCGCCAGCAGTGGAAACTCTGGGGCCAACGTCCTGACTTTC.

This clonotype was seen only a few times. The chain has TRBV28 and TRBJ2-2; no clear D gene. This CDR3 is 14 amino acids long. The V end lost 6 bases, the J end lost 0 bases, and 8 bases lay between the germline ends. From germline, CDR1 is MDHEN and CDR2 SYDVKM. CDR3 sequence (DNA): TGTGCCAGCAGGGCAGCTCCGAACACCGGGGAGCTGTTTTTT. Protein: CASRAAPNTGELFF.

The V gene is TRBV20-1, the J gene TRBJ1-3, with 7 bases lining up with TRBD1. Germline-derived CDR1 and CDR2 are DFQATT and SNEGSKA (reference sequence). CDR3 size: 12 residues. The V and J ends lost 5 bases and 7 bases, in that order; junction bases with no gene match: 5. The CDR3 reads CSAGDSWNTIYF. The CDR3 bases are TGCAGTGCTGGGGACAGCTGGAACACCATATATTTT.

Comments on this clonotype: A much larger clone is a single base away; this may be a read error. The chain couples TRBV30 to TRBJ1-1, with unresolved D. The CDR3 loop spans 12 amino acids. The germline V gene encodes CDR1 GTSNPN and CDR2 SVGIG (reference sequence). The CDR3 region has the DNA TGTGCCTGGAGTTTAGACGCAGATACGCAGAATTTT. Translation gives CAWSLDADTQNF.

This clonotype ranks as medium-sized. J is TRBJ2-7 and V is TRBV18; D gene ambiguous. This CDR3 is 11 amino acids long. The germline gives CDR1 KGHSH, CDR2 LQKENI. V gave up 4 bases and J gave up 7 bases, with 8 bases separating them. This chain's CDR3 is CASSLEAEQYF. As DNA, the CDR3 is TGTGCCAGCTCACTAGAAGCAGAGCAGTACTTC.

J is TRBJ1-1 and V is TRBV5-4; D is uncertain. With 0 bases removed from V and 6 bases from J, the gap between germline ends came to 3 bases. This CDR3 is built from 11 residues. The germline gives CDR1 SGHNT, CDR2 YYREEE (reference sequence). In nucleotides, the CDR3 is TGTGCCAGCAGCTTGGATTCTGAAGCTTTCTTT. Protein sequence: CASSLDSEAFF.

In its sample, this clonotype ranks as medium-sized. The rearrangement joins TRBV18 to TRBJ2-2; maybe TRBD1 (5 bases). CDR3 size: 16 residues. Germline CDR1 is KGHSH and CDR2 is LQKENI. Trimming shortened V by 6 bases and J by 1 base, and 15 bases separated the two germline ends. The CDR3 DNA reads as TGTGCCAGCTCCCCGCGAGGACAACTGAACACCGGGGAGCTGTTTTTT. It codes for CASSPRGQLNTGELFF.

This clonotype has a handful of counts. The gene calls are TRBV30 and TRBJ2-5; 14 bases agree with TRBD2. CDR3 length equals 15 residues. The V gene's germline CDR1 is GTSNPN and CDR2 SVGIG (reference sequence). J lost 5 bases, V lost 2 bases, and 4 bases had no gene match. The CDR3 nucleotides read TGTGCCTGGAGTATGGGACTAGCGGGAGAGGAGACCCAGTACTTC. Its translation is CAWSMGLAGEETQYF.

V is TRBV28 and J is TRBJ1-2, with D unresolved. V lost 2 bases to trimming and J lost 3 bases, with 16 bases between them. Germline V CDR1 and CDR2: MDHEN, SYDVKM. The CDR3 runs to 16 residues. CDR3: CASSLIRGAPDYGYTF. CDR3 nucleotides: TGTGCCAGCAGTTTAATCCGTGGCGCTCCTGACTATGGCTACACCTTC.

This clonotype is medium-sized (0.01 to 0.1%). V usage is TRBV19 and J usage is TRBJ2-6, with TRBD1 matching 10 bases. The CDR3 has 19 amino acids. Unmatched junction bases numbered 8, after V lost 3 bases and J lost 0 bases. Germline V gives CDR1 LNHDA, CDR2 SQIVND (reference sequence). The DNA of the CDR3 is TGTGCCAGTAGTATCCGGACAGGGGGGCTAGTCTCTGGGGCCAACGTCCTGACTTTC. Protein product: CASSIRTGGLVSGANVLTF.

For this clonotype: Just one base apart from a much larger clone, this may be a read error. CDR3 sequence: CAGMDRVEDTQYF. CDR3 coding DNA: TGTGCCGGCATGGACAGGGTGGAAGATACGCAGTATTTT. The chain couples TRBV6-6 to TRBJ2-3; 8 bases map to TRBD1. The J segment lost 5 bases and the V segment lost 11 bases, leaving 9 bases of the junction unmatched. CDR1 is MNHNY, CDR2 SVGAGI, per germline (reference sequence). The CDR3 extends over 13 amino acids.

Here the CDR3 DNA reads TGTGCCAGCAGTGAAACAGGGGTTCATCAGCCCCAGCATTTT. Amino acids: CASSETGVHQPQHF. This chain connects TRBV25-1 to TRBJ1-5, with 7 positions matching TRBD1. The V gene's germline CDR1 is MGHDK and CDR2 SYGVNS. The CDR3 has 14 residues. V dropped 2 bases and J dropped 5; count of bases not matched to a gene: 3.

This clonotype showed up many times. V is TRBV6-1 and J is TRBJ2-7, with 7 bases matching TRBD2. Trimming at V came to 8 bases and at J to 3 bases, leaving 7 bases not matched to a gene. The CDR3 sequence is 13 residues long. CDR1 MNHNS and CDR2 SASEGT come from the germline V gene. CDR3 region: CASVRELGYEQYF. DNA of the CDR3: TGTGCCAGCGTGCGGGAGTTGGGCTACGAGCAGTACTTC.

V usage is TRBV19 and J usage is TRBJ2-2, with TRBD1 as a possible D gene (6 bases). Germline V gene data show CDR1 as LNHDA and CDR2 as SQIVND (reference sequence). CDR3 size: 14 residues. Trimming shortened V by 4 bases and J by 6 bases, and 12 bases separated the two germline ends. DNA of the CDR3: TGTGCCAGTAGTAGAGCAGGGGTCGCCGGGGAGCTGTTTTTT. Amino acids: CASSRAGVAGELFF.

This chain links TRBV11-2 with TRBJ2-1; TRBD2 matches 8 bases. In germline, CDR1 is SGHAT, CDR2 FQNNGV. This CDR3 is 16 amino acids long. V shed 0 bases, J shed 2 bases, and the junction held 3 bases outside the gene matches. The CDR3 spells CASSLDPGLAYNEQFF. CDR3 nucleotide sequence: TGTGCCAGCAGCTTAGATCCGGGACTAGCCTACAATGAGCAGTTCTTC.

The chain uses TRBV10-1 and TRBJ2-3, with D perhaps assigned TRBD1 or TRBD2 (5 bases each). The CDR3 loop spans 15 amino acids. Between the trimmed V and J ends, which lost 6 bases and 5 bases, there was a span of 18 bases. Germline values: CDR1 WNHNN, CDR2 SYGVQD (reference sequence). The CDR3 sequence is CASSTGTLPGDTQYF. CDR3 nucleotide sequence: TGCGCCAGCAGCACCGGGACGCTACCCGGAGATACGCAGTATTTT.

This clonotype was found a few times. One junction end does not reproduce the germline sequence, and a read error may be involved. The J gene is TRBJ1-2, the V gene TRBV5-6; TRBD1 might be the D (6 bases). The germline gives CDR1 SGHDT, CDR2 YYEEEE. The CDR3 has 12 residues. The CDR3 region is CASSASSGTHLF. The CDR3 nucleotides read TGTGCCAGCAGCGCGTCCTCCGGGACACACTTGTTC. The full variable domain, completed using reference TRBV5-6 and TRBJ1-2, is DAGVTQSPTHLIKTRGQQVTLRCSPKSGHDTVSWYQQALGQGPQFIFQYYEEEERQRGNFPDRFSGHQFPNYSSELNVNALLLGDSALYLCASSASSGTHLFGSGTRLTVV.

V usage is TRBV12-3 or TRBV12-4 and J usage is TRBJ2-7, with 9 bases lining up with TRBD1. This CDR3 has 13 amino acids. Trimming cost V 5 bases and J 5 bases; bases outside gene matches: 4. The CDR3 DNA reads TGTGCCAGCAGTAGGGACAGGGACCACGAGCAGTACTTC. It specifies CASSRDRDHEQYF.

In its sample, this clonotype was seen a few times. The chain joins TRBV5-4 to TRBJ1-2; D perhaps matches TRBD1 (5 bases). This CDR3 contains 16 residues. From germline, CDR1 is SGHNT and CDR2 YYREEE (reference sequence). V lost 4 bases to trimming and J lost 8 bases, with 24 bases between them. CDR3 protein: CASSPGRSGKAVGYTF. In nucleotides, the CDR3 is TGTGCCAGCAGCCCGGGGCGGTCAGGGAAGGCTGTGGGCTACACCTTC.

This clonotype is classed as medium-sized. V usage is TRBV10-3 and J usage is TRBJ1-2; D may be TRBD1 (5 bases). Germline CDR1 is ENHRY and CDR2 is SYGVKD. V was cut by 6 bases and J by 4 bases, with 15 bases left in between. This CDR3 comprises 14 residues. The CDR3 region is CAIRAQGFSYGYTF. CDR3 coding DNA: TGTGCCATCAGAGCTCAGGGTTTCTCCTATGGCTACACCTTC.

This clonotype was observed a few times. The chain uses TRBV19 and TRBJ2-7; the match to TRBD2 covers 10 bases. CDR3 length equals 17 residues. V lost 1 base and J lost 2; bases outside the gene matches: 8. Germline lookup yields CDR1 LNHDA and CDR2 SQIVND (reference sequence). The CDR3 DNA is TGTGCCAGTAGTATAGGGACTAGCGGCCTGGGAACCTACGAGCAGTACTTC. It is translated as CASSIGTSGLGTYEQYF.

This clonotype was seen only a few times. This chain joins TRBV6-5 and TRBJ1-6; D is perhaps TRBD1 (5 bases). The CDR3 covers 15 residues. The germline gives CDR1 MNHEY, CDR2 SVGAGI. V lost 0 bases and J 6 bases, leaving 9 bases between the germline ends. This CDR3 is CASSYSGTSNSPLHF. CDR3 in DNA: TGTGCCAGCAGTTACTCCGGGACCTCTAATTCACCCCTCCACTTT.

At least ten counts were recorded for this clonotype. V gene TRBV7-9 combines with J gene TRBJ2-5, with 10 bases that match TRBD2. Germline CDR1 SEHNR, CDR2 FQNEAQ (reference sequence). V gave up 5 bases and J gave up 6 bases; unmatched junction bases: 9. The CDR3 loop spans 15 amino acids. The CDR3 spells CASSPAGGISKTQYF. For the CDR3, the DNA is TGTGCCAGCAGCCCAGCGGGGGGGATTTCGAAGACCCAGTACTTC.